This T cell receptor (beta chain) is from a study of T cell repertoires in cytomegalovirus infection (dated 2019 in TCRdb). Context from the whole study: Donor HLA type was relevant to the analysis, because carriage of CMV infection together with the matching HLA type was indicated by public TCR beta signatures.

The V end loses 5 bases and the J end loses 5 bases, and a stretch of 9 bases separates them. The germline V gene (reference sequence) yields MNHNY for CDR1 and SVGAGI for CDR2. The CDR3 runs 12 residues from the cysteine to the phenylalanine. Only CDR3 DNA remains: 36 bases, in frame from the first base. The instrument given in TCRdb is Illumina HiSeq 1500. The public sequencing data were trimmed at Q25 with fastp and processed into clonotypes with MiXCR by TCRdb, which kept only in-frame beta chains. Each entry is one CDR3 protein sequence, shown with its most common DNA and genes. In this sample the table shows about 440,000 distinct CDR3 sequences, roughly 31% of which occur a single time. In total, the top ten clones hold roughly an eighth of the sample. Turning to this clonotype: Its antigen target is currently unknown. No much larger clone is present one base from it, and per-base qualities are unavailable.

Points the paper makes about the study in general: In the ex vivo response, HLA-C-restricted CMV-specific TCR beta clonotypes were dominant, and in two of eight donors the single most frequent clonotype came from this HLA-C-restricted group. Carriers of CMV infection plus the relevant HLA type were discriminated by the cumulative frequency of public TCR beta family members in the study cohort and in an independent roughly 340-donor cohort.

Specimen: PBMCs. Recombination linked TRBV6-6 to TRBJ1-1, with the identity of the D gene unclear. The source is a human donor in good health (CMV status not recorded). Some clones in this sample may be carry-over from other donors' samples. For the CDR3, the sequence is CASSGVGTEAFF. The sequenced DNA: TGTGCCAGCAGTGGCGTGGGAACTGAAGCTTTCTTT.